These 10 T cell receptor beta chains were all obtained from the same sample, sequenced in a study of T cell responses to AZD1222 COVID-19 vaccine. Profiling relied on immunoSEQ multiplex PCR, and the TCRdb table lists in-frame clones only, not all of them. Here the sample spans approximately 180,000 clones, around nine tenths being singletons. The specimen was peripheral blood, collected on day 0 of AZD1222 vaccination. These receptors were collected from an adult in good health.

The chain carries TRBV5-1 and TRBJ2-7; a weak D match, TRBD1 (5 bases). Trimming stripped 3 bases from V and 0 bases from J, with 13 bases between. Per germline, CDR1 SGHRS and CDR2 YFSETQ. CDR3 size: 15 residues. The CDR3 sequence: CASSWGPFSSYEQYF. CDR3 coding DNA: TGCGCCAGCAGCTGGGGCCCCTTTAGCTCCTACGAGCAGTACTTC.

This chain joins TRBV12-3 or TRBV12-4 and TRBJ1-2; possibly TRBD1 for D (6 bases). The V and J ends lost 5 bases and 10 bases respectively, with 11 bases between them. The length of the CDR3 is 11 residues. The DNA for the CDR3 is TGTGCCAGCAGTAACAGGGTAGTCTACACCTTC. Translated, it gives CASSNRVVYTF.

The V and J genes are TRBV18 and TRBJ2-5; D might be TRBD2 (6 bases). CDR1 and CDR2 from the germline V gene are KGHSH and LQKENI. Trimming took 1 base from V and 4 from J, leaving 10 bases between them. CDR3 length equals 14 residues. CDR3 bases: TGTGCCAGCTCACCACGGGGAGGAGGAGAGACCCAGTACTTC. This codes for CASSPRGGGETQYF.

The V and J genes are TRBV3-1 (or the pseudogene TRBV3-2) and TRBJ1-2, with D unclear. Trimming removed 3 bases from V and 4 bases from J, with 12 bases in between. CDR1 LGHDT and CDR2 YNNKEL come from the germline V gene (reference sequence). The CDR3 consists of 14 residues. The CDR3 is CASSHQTGGYGYTF. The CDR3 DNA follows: TGTGCCAGCAGCCACCAAACGGGAGGCTATGGCTACACCTTC.

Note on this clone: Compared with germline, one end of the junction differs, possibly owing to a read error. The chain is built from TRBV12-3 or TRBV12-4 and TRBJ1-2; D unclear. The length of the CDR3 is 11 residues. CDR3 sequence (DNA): TGTGCCAGCAGCCTCAGGAGGGTCAGTTACTTC. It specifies CASSLRRVSYF.

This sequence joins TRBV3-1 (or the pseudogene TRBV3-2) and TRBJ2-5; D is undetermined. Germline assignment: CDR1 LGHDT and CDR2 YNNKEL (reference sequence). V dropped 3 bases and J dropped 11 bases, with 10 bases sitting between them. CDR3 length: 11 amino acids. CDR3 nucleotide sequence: TGTGCCAGCAGCCACACCCTTAGGCAGTACTTC. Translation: CASSHTLRQYF.

CDR3 loop: CAARTGSPGELFF. CDR3 coding DNA: TGTGCCGCCCGGACAGGGAGTCCCGGGGAGCTGTTTTTT. V is TRBV6-5 and J is TRBJ2-2; TRBD1 aligns across 8 bases. The CDR3 sequence is 13 residues long. Germline V gives CDR1 MNHEY, CDR2 SVGAGI. V shed 11 bases and J 6 bases; nucleotides not matched to a gene: 8.

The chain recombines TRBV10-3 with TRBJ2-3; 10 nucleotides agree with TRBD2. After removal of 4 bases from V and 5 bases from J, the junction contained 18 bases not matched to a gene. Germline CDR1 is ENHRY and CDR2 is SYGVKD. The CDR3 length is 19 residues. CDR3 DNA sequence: TGTGCCATCAGTGCCATTGGGGGTTTAGCGGGAGGTCGGAAAGATACGCAGTATTTT. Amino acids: CAISAIGGLAGGRKDTQYF.

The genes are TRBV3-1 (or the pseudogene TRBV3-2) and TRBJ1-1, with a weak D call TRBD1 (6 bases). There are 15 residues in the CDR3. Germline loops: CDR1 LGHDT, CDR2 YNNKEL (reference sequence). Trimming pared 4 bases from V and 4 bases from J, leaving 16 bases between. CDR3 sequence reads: CASSRQQGFGTEAFF. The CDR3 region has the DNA TGTGCCAGCAGCCGTCAACAGGGCTTCGGCACTGAAGCTTTCTTT.

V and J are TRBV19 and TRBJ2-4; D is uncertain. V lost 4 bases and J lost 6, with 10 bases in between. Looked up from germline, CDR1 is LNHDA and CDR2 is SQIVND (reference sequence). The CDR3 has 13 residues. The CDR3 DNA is TGTGCCAGTAGTAGACCCGGTGGAAACATTCAGTACTTC. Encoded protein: CASSRPGGNIQYF.